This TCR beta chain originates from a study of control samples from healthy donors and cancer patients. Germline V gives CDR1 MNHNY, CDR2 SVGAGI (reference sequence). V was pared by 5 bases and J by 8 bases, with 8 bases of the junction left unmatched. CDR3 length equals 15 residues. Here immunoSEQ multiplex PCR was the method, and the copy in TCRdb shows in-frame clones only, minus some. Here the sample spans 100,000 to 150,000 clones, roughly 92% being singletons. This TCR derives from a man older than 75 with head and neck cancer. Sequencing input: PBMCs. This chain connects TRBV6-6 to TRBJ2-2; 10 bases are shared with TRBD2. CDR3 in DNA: TGTGCCAGCAGTGGGGCTAGCGGGAGAAAAGGGGAGCTGTTTTTT. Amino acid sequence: CASSGASGRKGELFF.